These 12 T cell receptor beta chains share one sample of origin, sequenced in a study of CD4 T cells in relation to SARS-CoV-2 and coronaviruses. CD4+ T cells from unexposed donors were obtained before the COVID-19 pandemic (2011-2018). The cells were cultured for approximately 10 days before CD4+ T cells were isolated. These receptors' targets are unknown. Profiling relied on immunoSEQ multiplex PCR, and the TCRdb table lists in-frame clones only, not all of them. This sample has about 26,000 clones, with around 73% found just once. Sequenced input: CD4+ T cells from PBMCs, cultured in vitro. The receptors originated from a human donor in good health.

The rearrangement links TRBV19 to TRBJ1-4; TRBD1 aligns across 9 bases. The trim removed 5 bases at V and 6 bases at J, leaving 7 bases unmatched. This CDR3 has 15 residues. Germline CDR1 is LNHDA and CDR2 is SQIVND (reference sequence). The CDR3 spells CASSPGTGRHEKLFF. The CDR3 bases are TGTGCCAGTAGTCCTGGGACAGGGAGGCATGAAAAACTGTTTTTT.

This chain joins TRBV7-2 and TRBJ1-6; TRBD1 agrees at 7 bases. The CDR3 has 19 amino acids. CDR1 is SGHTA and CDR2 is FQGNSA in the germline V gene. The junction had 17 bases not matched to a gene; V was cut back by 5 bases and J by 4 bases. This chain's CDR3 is CASSPGIRQGGIYNSPLHF. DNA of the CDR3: TGTGCCAGCAGCCCGGGTATCCGCCAAGGGGGCATTTATAATTCACCCCTCCACTTT.

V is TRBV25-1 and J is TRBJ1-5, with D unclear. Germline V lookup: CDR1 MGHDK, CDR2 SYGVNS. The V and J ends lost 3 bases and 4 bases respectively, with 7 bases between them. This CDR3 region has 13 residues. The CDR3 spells CASSEGSNQPQHF. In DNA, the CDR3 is TGTGCCAGCAGTGAGGGGTCAAATCAGCCCCAGCATTTT. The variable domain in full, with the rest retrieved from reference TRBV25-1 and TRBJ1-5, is EADIYQTPRYLVIGTGKKITLECSQTMGHDKMYWYQQDPGMELHLIHYSYGVNSTEKGDLSSESTVSRIRTEHFPLTLESARPSHTSQYLCASSEGSNQPQHFGDGTRLSIL.

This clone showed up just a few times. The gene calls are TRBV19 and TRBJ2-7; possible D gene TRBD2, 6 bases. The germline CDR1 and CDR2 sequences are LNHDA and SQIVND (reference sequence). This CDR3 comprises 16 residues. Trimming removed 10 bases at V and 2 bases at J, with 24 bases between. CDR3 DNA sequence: TGTGCCACCACCCCGACAGCCTCCCGCGGGACCTACGAGCAGTACTTC. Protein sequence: CATTPTASRGTYEQYF.

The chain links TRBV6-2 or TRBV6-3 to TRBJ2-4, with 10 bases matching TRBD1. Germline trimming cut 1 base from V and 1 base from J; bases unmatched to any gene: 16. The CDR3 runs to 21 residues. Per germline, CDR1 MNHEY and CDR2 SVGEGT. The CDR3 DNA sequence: TGTGCCAGCAGTTACTTGGGACAGGGGATGGGAGACCTATTCGCCAAAAACATTCAGTACTTC. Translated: CASSYLGQGMGDLFAKNIQYF.

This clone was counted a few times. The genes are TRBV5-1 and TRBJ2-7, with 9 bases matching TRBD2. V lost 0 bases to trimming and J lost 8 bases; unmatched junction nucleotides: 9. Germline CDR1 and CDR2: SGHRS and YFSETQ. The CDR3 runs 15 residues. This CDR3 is CASSLEGLADSKQYF. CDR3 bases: TGCGCCAGCAGCTTGGAGGGACTAGCAGATTCCAAGCAGTACTTC. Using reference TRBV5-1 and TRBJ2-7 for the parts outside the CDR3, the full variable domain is KAGVTQTPRYLIKTRGQQVTLSCSPISGHRSVSWYQQTPGQGLQFLFEYFSETQRNKGNFPGRFSGRQFSNSRSEMNVSTLELGDSALYLCASSLEGLADSKQYFGPGTRLTVT.

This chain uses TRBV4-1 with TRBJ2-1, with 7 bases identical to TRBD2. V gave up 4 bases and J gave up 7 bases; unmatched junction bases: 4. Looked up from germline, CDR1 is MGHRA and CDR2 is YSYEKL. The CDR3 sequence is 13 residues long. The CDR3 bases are TGCGCCAGCAGCCCCGGACTAGTGAATGAGCAGTTCTTC. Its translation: CASSPGLVNEQFF.

The CDR3 reads CASSLPGQNYNEQFF. In DNA form, the CDR3 reads TGTGCCAGCAGCCTACCCGGGCAGAACTACAATGAGCAGTTCTTC. V usage is TRBV7-9 and J usage is TRBJ2-1; D is undetermined. V shed 5 bases and J shed 3 bases, with 14 bases lying between them. This CDR3 comprises 15 residues. Looked up from germline, CDR1 is SEHNR and CDR2 is FQNEAQ (reference sequence).

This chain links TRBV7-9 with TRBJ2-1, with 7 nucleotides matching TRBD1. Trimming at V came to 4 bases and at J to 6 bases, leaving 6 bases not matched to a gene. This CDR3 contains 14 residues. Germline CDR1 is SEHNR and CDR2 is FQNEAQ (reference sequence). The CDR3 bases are TGTGCCAGCAGCTCCCGTCCAGGGGGCAATGAGCAGTTCTTC. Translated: CASSSRPGGNEQFF.

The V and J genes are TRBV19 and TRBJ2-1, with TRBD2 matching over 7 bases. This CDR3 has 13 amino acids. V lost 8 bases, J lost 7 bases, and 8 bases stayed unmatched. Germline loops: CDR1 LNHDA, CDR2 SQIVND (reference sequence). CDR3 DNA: TGTGCCAGTTTTTCAGCGGGAAGGAATGAGCAGTTCTTC. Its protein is CASFSAGRNEQFF.

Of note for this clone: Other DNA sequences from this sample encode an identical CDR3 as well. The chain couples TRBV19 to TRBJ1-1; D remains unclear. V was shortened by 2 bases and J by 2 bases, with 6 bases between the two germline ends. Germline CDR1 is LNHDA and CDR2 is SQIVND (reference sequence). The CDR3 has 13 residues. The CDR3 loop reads CASSISRNTEAFF. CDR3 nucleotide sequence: TGTGCCAGTAGTATATCTAGAAACACTGAAGCTTTCTTT.

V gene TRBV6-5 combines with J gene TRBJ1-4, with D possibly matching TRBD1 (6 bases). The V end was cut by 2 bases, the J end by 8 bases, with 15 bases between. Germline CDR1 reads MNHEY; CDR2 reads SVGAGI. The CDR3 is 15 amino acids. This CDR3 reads CASSYPDSSNEKLFF. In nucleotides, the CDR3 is TGTGCCAGCAGTTACCCGGACAGCTCCAACGAAAAACTGTTTTTT.